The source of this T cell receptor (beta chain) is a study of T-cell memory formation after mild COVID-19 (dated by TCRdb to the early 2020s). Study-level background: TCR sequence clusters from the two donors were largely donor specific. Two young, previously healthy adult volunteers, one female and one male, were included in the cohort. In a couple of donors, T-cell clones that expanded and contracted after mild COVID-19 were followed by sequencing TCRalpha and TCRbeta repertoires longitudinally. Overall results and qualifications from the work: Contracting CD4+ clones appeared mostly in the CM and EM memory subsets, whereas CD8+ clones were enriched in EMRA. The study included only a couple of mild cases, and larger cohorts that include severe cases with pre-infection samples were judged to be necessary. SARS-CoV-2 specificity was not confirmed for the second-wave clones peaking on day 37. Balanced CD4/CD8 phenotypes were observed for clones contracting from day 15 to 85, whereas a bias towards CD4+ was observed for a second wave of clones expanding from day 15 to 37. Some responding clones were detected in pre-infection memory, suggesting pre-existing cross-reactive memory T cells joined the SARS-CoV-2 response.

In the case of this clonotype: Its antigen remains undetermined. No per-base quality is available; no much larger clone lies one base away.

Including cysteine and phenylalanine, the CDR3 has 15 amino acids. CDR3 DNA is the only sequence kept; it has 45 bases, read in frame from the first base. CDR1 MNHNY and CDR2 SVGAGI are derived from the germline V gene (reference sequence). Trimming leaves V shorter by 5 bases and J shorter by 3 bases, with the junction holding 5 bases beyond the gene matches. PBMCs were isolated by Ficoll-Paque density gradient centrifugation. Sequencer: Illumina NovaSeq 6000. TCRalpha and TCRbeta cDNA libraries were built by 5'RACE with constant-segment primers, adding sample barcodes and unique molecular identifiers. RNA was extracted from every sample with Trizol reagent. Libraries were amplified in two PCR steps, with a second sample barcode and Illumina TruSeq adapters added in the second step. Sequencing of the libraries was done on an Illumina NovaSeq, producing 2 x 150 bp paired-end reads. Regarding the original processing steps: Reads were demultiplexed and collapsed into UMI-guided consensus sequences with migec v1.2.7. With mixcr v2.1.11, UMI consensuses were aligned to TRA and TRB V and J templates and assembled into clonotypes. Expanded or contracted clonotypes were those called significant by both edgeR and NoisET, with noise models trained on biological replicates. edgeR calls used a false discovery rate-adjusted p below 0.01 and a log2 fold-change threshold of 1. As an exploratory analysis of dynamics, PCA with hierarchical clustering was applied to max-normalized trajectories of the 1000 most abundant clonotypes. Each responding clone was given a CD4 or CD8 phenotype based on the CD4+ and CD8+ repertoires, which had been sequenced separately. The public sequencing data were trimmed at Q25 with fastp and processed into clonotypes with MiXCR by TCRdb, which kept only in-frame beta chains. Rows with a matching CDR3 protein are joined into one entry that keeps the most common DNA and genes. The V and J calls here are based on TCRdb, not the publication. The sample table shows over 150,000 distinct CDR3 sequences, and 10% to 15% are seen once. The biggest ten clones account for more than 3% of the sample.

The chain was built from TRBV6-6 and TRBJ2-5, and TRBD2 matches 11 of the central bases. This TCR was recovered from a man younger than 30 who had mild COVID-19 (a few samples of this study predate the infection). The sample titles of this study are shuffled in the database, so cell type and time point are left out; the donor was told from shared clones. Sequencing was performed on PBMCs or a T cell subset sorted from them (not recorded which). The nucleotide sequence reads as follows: TGTGCCAGCAGTGGAGAGGGACTAGCGGAAGAGACCCAGTACTTC. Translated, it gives CASSGEGLAEETQYF.